Described below is a single T cell receptor (beta chain) sequence and its context. What it binds is not known. Some clones are missing from TCRdb's copy, which holds only in-frame ones; the method was immunoSEQ multiplex PCR. The sample includes about 14,000 clones, approximately 90% of them seen just once. CDR3 length equals 14 residues. Germline loops: CDR1 SGHNT, CDR2 YENEEA. The trim removed 5 bases at V and 8 bases at J, leaving 11 bases unmatched. The sample comes from a study of chemoradiotherapy in HPV16-positive cancers. About the research overall: Functional T-cell assays on a couple of HPV16-positive patients' cells defined candidate HPV-specific clones and common TCR motifs. General study points: The functional HPV-specific definition rests on just two HPV16-positive patients.

The source is a human donor with HPV-associated anogenital cancer. The chain recombines TRBV11-3 with TRBJ1-2; 7 bases are a match to TRBD1. The sample in question was blood, obtained from a patient who underwent chemoradiotherapy. The CDR3 nucleotides read TGTGCCAGCAGCGCAGCGGGACAGTTAAAGGGCTACACCTTC. Protein sequence: CASSAAGQLKGYTF.